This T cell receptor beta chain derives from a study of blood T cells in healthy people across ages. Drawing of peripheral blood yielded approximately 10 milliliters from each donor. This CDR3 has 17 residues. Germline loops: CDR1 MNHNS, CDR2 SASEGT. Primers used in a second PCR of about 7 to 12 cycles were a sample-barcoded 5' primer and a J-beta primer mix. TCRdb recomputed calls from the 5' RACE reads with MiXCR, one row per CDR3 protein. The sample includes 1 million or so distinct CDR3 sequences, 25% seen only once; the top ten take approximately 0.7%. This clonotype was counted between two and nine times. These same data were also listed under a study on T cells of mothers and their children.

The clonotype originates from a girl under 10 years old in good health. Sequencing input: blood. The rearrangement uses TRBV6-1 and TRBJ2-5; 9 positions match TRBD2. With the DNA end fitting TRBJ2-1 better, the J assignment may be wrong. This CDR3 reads CASSPAGGGAQLVEQFF. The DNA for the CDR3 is TGTGCCAGCAGTCCCGCCGGCGGGGGGGCCCAATTGGTCGAGCAGTTCTTC.